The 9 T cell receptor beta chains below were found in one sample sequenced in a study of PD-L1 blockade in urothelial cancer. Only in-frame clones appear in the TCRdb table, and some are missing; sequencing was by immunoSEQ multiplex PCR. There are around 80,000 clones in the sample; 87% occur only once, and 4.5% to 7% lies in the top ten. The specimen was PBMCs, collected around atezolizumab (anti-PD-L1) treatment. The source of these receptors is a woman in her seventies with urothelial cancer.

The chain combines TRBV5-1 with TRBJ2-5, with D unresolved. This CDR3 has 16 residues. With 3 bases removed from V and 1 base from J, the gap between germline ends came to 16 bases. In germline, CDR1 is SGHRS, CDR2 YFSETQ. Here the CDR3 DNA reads TGCGCCAGCAGCTCCGGCGGAGTCCCCGGCCAAGAGACCCAGTACTTC. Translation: CASSSGGVPGQETQYF.

CDR3 residues: CASSLTLVAAGANEQFF. The CDR3 nucleotides are TGTGCCAGCAGCTTGACGCTTGTAGCAGCGGGAGCCAACGAGCAGTTCTTC. The rearrangement joins TRBV5-6 to TRBJ2-1; 8 nucleotides match TRBD2. CDR1 and CDR2 from the germline V gene are SGHDT and YYEEEE. V gave up 1 base and J gave up 10 bases; unmatched junction bases: 16. This CDR3 region has 17 residues.

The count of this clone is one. The CDR3 coding sequence is TGTGCCAGCAGCAGGGGGACTAGCGGGCGGAGCTCCTACGAGCAGTACTTC. The encoded protein is CASSRGTSGRSSYEQYF. The chain recombines TRBV11-1 with TRBJ2-7; TRBD2 matches 12 bases. Trimming took 5 bases from V and 0 from J; bases not matched to a gene: 8. CDR1 is SGHAT and CDR2 is FQDESV in the germline V gene (reference sequence). This CDR3 has 17 residues.

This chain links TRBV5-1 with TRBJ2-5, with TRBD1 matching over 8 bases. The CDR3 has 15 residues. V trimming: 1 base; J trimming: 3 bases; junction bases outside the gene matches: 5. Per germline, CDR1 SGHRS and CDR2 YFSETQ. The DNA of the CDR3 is TGCGCCAGCAGCTTGCTACCGACAGGGGAAGAGACCCAGTACTTC. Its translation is CASSLLPTGEETQYF. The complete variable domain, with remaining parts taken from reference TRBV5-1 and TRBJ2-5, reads KAGVTQTPRYLIKTRGQQVTLSCSPISGHRSVSWYQQTPGQGLQFLFEYFSETQRNKGNFPGRFSGRQFSNSRSEMNVSTLELGDSALYLCASSLLPTGEETQYFGPGTRLLVL.

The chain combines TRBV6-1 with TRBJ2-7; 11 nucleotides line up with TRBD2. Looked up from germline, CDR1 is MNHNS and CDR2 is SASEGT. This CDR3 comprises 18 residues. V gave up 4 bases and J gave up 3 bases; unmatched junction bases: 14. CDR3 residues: CASSAGLAVVLNYYEQYF. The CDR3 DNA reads TGTGCCAGCAGTGCGGGACTAGCGGTAGTGCTGAACTACTACGAGCAGTACTTC.

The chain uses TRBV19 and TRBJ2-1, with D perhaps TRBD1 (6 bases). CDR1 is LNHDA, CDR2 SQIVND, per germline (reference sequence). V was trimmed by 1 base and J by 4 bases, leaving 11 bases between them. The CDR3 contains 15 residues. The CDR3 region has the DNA TGTGCCAGTAGTATAGCCCCTCAGGGGTACAATGAGCAGTTCTTC. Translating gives CASSIAPQGYNEQFF.

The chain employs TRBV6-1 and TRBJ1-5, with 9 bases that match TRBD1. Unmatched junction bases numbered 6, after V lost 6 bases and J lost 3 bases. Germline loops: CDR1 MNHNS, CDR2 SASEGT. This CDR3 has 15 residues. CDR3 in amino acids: CASRTGQGHNQPQHF. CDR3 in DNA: TGTGCCAGCAGAACGGGACAGGGCCACAATCAGCCCCAGCATTTT.

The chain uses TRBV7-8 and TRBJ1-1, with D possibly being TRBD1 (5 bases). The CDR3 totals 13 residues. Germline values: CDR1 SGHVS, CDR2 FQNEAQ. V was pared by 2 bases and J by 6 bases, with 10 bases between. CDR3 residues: CASSLLGGPEAFF. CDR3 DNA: TGTGCCAGCAGCTTATTGGGGGGACCTGAAGCTTTCTTT.

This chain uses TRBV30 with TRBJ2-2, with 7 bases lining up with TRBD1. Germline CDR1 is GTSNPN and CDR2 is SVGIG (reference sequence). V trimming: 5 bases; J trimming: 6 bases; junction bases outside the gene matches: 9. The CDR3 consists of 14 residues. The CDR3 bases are TGTGCCTGGGGGACAGCAGATTGGTCCGGGGAGCTGTTTTTT. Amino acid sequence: CAWGTADWSGELFF. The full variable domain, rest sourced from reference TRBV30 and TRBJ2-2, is SQTIHQWPATLVQPVGSPLSLECTVEGTSNPNLYWYRQAAGRGLQLLFYSVGIGQISSEVPQNLSASRPQDRQFILSSKKLLLSDSGFYLCAWGTADWSGELFFGEGSRLTVL.